This T cell receptor beta chain was captured in a study of cytomegalovirus exposure and HLA in healthy donors. The CDR3 runs to 15 residues. Germline-derived CDR1 and CDR2 are SGHRS and YFSETQ. With V trimmed by 4 bases and J by 5 bases, 5 bases remained unmatched. The study ran its PCR with 60 Vbeta and 13 Jbeta primers. Only in-frame clones appear in the TCRdb table, and some are missing; sequencing was by immunoSEQ multiplex PCR. Among more than 150,000 clones, approximately 82% were seen once, and the ten largest hold about 1.3%. J is TRBJ2-2 and V is TRBV5-1, with 10 positions matching TRBD1. This TCR derives from a girl aged 2-10 years in good health and CMV-seropositive. Sequenced material: PBMCs. CDR3 sequence: CASSQRQGATGELFF. The CDR3 nucleotides are TGCGCCAGCAGCCAACGACAGGGGGCGACCGGGGAGCTGTTTTTT.